The rows below give T cell receptor beta chains drawn from one sample of a study of cytomegalovirus exposure and HLA in healthy donors. Libraries were prepared by immunoSEQ multiplex PCR; TCRdb keeps only in-frame clonotypes and omits some of them. The sample shows tens of thousands of clones, approximately 91% of them seen only once. Sequencing was carried out using PBMCs. These receptor sequences come from a man aged 25 to 40 in good health and CMV-seronegative. Each CDR3 is given with its conserved first and last residue. Each record gives: D gene, J gene, clone size, V gene, CDR3 DNA, CDR3 protein. A D gene is named only where the DNA matches it firmly. Rows give clone size only sometimes, using once, few, many, or a class for an expanded clone.

- | TRBJ2-7 | - | TRBV5-6 | TGTGCCAGCAGCTTGTCTTCGGCTCGCGGCGAGCAGTACTTC | CASSLSSARGEQYF
- | TRBJ1-3 | - | TRBV15 | TGTGCCACCAGCAGTCGCGAGGTTGGAAACACCATATATTTT | CATSSREVGNTIYF
TRBD1 | TRBJ2-2 | - | TRBV9 | TGTGCCAGCAGCCCATGGGACAGGGTAACTGGGGAGCTGTTTTTT | CASSPWDRVTGELFF
- | TRBJ2-3 | - | TRBV9 | TGTGCCAGCAGCGTAGTCGGGGGAAATCTTGGCACAGATACGCAGTATTTT | CASSVVGGNLGTDTQYF
TRBD1 | TRBJ2-2 | - | TRBV11-1 | TGTGCCAGCAGCCCGGGACAGGGCTATTCCGGGGAGCTGTTTTTT | CASSPGQGYSGELFF
TRBD1 | TRBJ1-2 | - | TRBV18 | TGTGCCAGCTCACCAGCACCAGGGGACAGCTATGGCTACACCTTC | CASSPAPGDSYGYTF
- | TRBJ2-1 | - | TRBV9 | TGTGCCAGCAGCGTAGTTGGTGGGCCTGAGCAGTTCTTC | CASSVVGGPEQFF
TRBD2 | TRBJ2-7 | - | TRBV6-6 | TGTGCCAGCAGTCCACGGCCTAGCGGGAACGACGAGCAGTACTTC | CASSPRPSGNDEQYF
TRBD2 | TRBJ2-2 | - | TRBV11-3 | TGTGCCAGCAGCTCCCAATCGGGACTAGCGGGAGCGACCGGGGAGCTGTTTTTT | CASSSQSGLAGATGELFF
- | TRBJ1-4 | - | TRBV15 | TGTGCCACCAGCAGGGGCACGGGGGACCAAGAAAAACTGTTTTTT | CATSRGTGDQEKLFF
- | TRBJ1-1 | - | TRBV7-8 | TGTGCCAGCAGCCCAGGCCTCGTACCGGACACTGAAGCTTTCTTT | CASSPGLVPDTEAFF
TRBD1 | TRBJ2-7 | - | TRBV13 | TGTGCCAGCAGCTTAGTAGACAGGGGATACGAGCAGTACTTC | CASSLVDRGYEQYF
- | TRBJ2-7 | - | TRBV19 | TGTGCCAGTAGTACGATCCTGACAGGTTCTACAATCTACGAGCAGTACTTC | CASSTILTGSTIYEQYF
- | TRBJ2-7 | once | TRBV27 | TGTGCCAGCAGTTTCCGATTTGAGCGGGCTGGCTCCTACGAGCAGTACTTC | CASSFRFERAGSYEQYF
- | TRBJ1-2 | few | TRBV25-1 | TGTGCCAGCCAACAGGCCTATGGCTACACCTTC | CASQQAYGYTF
TRBD1 | TRBJ1-2 | - | TRBV5-5 | TGTGCCAGCAGCGACCACGGAACCGGGACAGGGGATGGCTACACCTTC | CASSDHGTGTGDGYTF
TRBD1 | TRBJ2-7 | - | TRBV19 | TGTGCCAGTAGTATAGAACAGGGGGCCTACGAGCAGTACTTC | CASSIEQGAYEQYF
TRBD2 | TRBJ2-1 | - | TRBV28 | TGTGCCAGCAGCAACCCTAGCGGGGGCTACAATGAGCAGTTCTTC | CASSNPSGGYNEQFF
- | TRBJ1-1 | - | TRBV6-4 | TGTGCCAGCAGATCGACAGCGAACACTGAAGCTTTCTTT | CASRSTANTEAFF
- | TRBJ1-1 | - | TRBV5-1 | TGCGCCAGCGGCCTAGGACAGAACACTGAAGCTTTCTTT | CASGLGQNTEAFF
- | TRBJ1-6 | - | TRBV10-1 | TGCGCCAGCAGTGAGTCAACGGTAGCGGAGAGACCCCTCCACTTT | CASSESTVAERPLHF
- | TRBJ2-5 | - | TRBV9 | TGTGCCAGCAGCGTAGCTCCCAGCGGAGCCTCAGAGACCCAGTACTTC | CASSVAPSGASETQYF
TRBD1 | TRBJ1-1 | - | TRBV5-4 | TGTGCCAGCAGCGGGTGGGAAACGAACCGGGACAGGGTGAACACTGAAGCTTTCTTT | CASSGWETNRDRVNTEAFF
- | TRBJ1-5 | - | TRBV6-1 | TGTGCCAGCAGTGGGGCGGGGGTCGTATCTAGCAATCAGCCCCAGCATTTT | CASSGAGVVSSNQPQHF
TRBD2 | TRBJ2-3 | - | TRBV6-6 | TGTGCCAGCAGTCGGGGGGGCACAGATACGCAGTATTTT | CASSRGGTDTQYF
TRBD2 | TRBJ2-7 | - | TRBV27 | TGTGCCAGCAAGGGGCGGGAGATGCACGAGCAGTACTTC | CASKGREMHEQYF
TRBD2 | TRBJ2-3 | once | TRBV7-9 | TGTGCCAGCAGCTTAGGCGCTAGCGGGAGGGCCGCAGATACGCAGTATTTT | CASSLGASGRAADTQYF
TRBD2 | TRBJ2-1 | - | TRBV7-3 | TGTGCCAGCAGCCCAACGTTGGCTAGCGGGAGGGGTGAGCAGTTCTTC | CASSPTLASGRGEQFF
- | TRBJ2-7 | - | TRBV6-5 | TGTGCCAGCAGTTTTATTTCTCCGGGTAGCTCCTACGAGCAGTACTTC | CASSFISPGSSYEQYF
TRBD1 | TRBJ2-1 | - | TRBV5-1 | TGCGCCAGCAGCTTGGAGGAAGGGGGCACCTACAATGAGCAGTTCTTC | CASSLEEGGTYNEQFF
- | TRBJ2-3 | - | TRBV18 | TGTGCCAGCTCACCACGAACGGGAAACACAGATACGCAGTATTTT | CASSPRTGNTDTQYF
TRBD1 | TRBJ2-7 | - | TRBV5-1 | TGCGCCAGTGGGGGGACAGGCGCGTCCGAGCAGTACTTC | CASGGTGASEQYF
TRBD2 | TRBJ2-5 | few | TRBV5-1 | TGCGCCAGCAGCTTGGCCTTAGCGGGAGGGGGGGCCGAGACCCAGTACTTC | CASSLALAGGGAETQYF
- | TRBJ2-5 | - | TRBV5-1 | TGCGCCAGCAGCTTGAATATTATGGAGACCCAGTACTTC | CASSLNIMETQYF
TRBD1 | TRBJ2-7 | - | TRBV5-1 | TGCGCCAGCAGCCCGGTAGGGGGCGGATACGAGCAGTACTTC | CASSPVGGGYEQYF
TRBD2 | TRBJ2-3 | - | TRBV6-4 | TGTGCCAGCAGTGACTCGGGACTAGCCACAGATACGCAGTATTTT | CASSDSGLATDTQYF
- | TRBJ1-1 | - | TRBV6-1 | TGTGCCAGCAGTGAAGACAGAAGAACTGAAGCTTTCTTT | CASSEDRRTEAFF
- | TRBJ1-5 | - | TRBV14 | TGTGCCAGCAGCCAAGCGGGGGGTAATCAGCCCCAGCATTTT | CASSQAGGNQPQHF
- | TRBJ2-7 | - | TRBV2 | TGTGCCAGCAGTGGGGCAGGGAAGTACGAGCAGTACTTC | CASSGAGKYEQYF
- | TRBJ1-2 | - | TRBV6-5 | TGTGCCAGCAGCGGACCAGGGGCTATAAGCTATGGCTACACCTTC | CASSGPGAISYGYTF
- | TRBJ1-3 | once | TRBV10-2 | TGCGCCAGCAGTGATCCCGGGGGATACTCTGGAAACACCATATATTTT | CASSDPGGYSGNTIYF
- | TRBJ1-1 | - | TRBV5-1 | TGCGCCAGCGGGGAGGGTTTAGGAACTGAAGCTTTCTTT | CASGEGLGTEAFF
TRBD1 | TRBJ2-3 | - | TRBV18 | TGTGCCAGCTCACCAGGACAGGGGGTGGATACGCGGTATTTT | CASSPGQGVDTRYF
TRBD2 | TRBJ2-7 | - | TRBV13 | TGTGCCAGCAGTAAGCGGGATTCCTCCCTCGAGCAGTACTTC | CASSKRDSSLEQYF